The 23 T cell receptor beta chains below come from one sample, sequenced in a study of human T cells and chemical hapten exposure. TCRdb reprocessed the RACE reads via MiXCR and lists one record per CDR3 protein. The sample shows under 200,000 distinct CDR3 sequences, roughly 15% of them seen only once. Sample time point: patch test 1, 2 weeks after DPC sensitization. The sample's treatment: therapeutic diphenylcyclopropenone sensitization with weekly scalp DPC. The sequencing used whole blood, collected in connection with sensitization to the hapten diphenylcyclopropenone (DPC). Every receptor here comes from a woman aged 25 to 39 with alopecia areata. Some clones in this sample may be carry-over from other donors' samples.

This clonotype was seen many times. The CDR3 loop is CSVESPLDGEKLFF. The CDR3 DNA follows: TGCAGCGTTGAGAGTCCCCTAGACGGCGAAAAACTGTTTTTT. This sequence joins TRBV29-1 and TRBJ1-4; D not resolved. This CDR3 contains 14 residues. Trimming removed 3 bases from V and 8 bases from J, with 16 bases in between. Per the germline V gene, CDR1 is SQVTM and CDR2 is ANQGSEA.

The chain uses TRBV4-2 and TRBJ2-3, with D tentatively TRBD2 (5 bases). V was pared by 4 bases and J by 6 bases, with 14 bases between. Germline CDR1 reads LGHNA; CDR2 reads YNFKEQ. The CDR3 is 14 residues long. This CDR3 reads CASSLQEGGDTQYF. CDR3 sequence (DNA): TGTGCCAGCAGCCTTCAAGAAGGCGGGGATACGCAGTATTTT.

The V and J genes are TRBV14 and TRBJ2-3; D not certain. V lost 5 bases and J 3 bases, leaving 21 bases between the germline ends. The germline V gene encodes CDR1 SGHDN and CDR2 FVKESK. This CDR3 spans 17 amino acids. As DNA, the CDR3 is TGTGCCAGCAGCAACGCCTTAGGGCGCCAAGGTACAGATACGCAGTATTTT. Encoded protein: CASSNALGRQGTDTQYF.

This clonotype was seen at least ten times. CDR3 region: CSAEGLAGVEQYF. CDR3 nucleotide sequence: TGCAGCGCCGAGGGACTAGCGGGAGTTGAGCAGTACTTC. This chain joins TRBV29-1 and TRBJ2-7; the match to TRBD2 covers 14 bases. V was pared by 7 bases and J by 7 bases, with 6 bases of the junction left unmatched. Germline V CDR1 and CDR2: SQVTM, ANQGSEA. The CDR3 length is 13 residues.

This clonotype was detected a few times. CDR3 bases: TGTGCCAGCAGTTACGCGGCCGACAGTCCCTACGAGCAGTACTTC. Its translation is CASSYAADSPYEQYF. The rearrangement links TRBV6-5 to TRBJ2-7; D is possibly TRBD1 (5 bases). CDR3 length: 15 amino acids. V was trimmed by 2 bases and J by 2 bases, leaving 13 bases between them. Germline lookup yields CDR1 MNHEY and CDR2 SVGAGI.

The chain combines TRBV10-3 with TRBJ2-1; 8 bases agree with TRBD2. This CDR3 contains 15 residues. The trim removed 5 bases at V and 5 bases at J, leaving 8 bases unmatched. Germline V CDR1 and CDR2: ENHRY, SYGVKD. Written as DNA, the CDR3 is TGTGCCATCAGTCCGAGCGGGAGTACGGACAATGAGCAGTTCTTC. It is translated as CAISPSGSTDNEQFF.

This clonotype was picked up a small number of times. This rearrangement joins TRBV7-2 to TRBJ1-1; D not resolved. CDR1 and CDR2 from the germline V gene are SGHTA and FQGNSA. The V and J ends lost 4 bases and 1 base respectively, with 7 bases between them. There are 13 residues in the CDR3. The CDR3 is CASSYTENTEAFF. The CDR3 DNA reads TGTGCCAGCAGCTACACAGAGAACACTGAAGCTTTCTTT.

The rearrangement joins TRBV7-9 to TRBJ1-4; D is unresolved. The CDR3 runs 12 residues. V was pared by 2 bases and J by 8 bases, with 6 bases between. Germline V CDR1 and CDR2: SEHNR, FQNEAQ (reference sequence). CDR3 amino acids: CASSLREEKLFF. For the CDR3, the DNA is TGTGCCAGCAGCTTAAGAGAGGAAAAACTGTTTTTT.

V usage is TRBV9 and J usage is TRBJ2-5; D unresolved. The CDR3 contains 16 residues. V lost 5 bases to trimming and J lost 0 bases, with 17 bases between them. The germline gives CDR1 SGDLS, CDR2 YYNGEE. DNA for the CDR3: TGTGCCAGCAGTGGTGGGAAGACCAGCAACCAAGAGACCCAGTACTTC. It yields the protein CASSGGKTSNQETQYF.

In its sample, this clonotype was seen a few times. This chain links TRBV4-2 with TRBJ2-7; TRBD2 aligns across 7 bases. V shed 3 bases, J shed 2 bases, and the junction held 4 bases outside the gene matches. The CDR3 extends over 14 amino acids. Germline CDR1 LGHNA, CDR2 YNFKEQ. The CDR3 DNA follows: TGTGCCAGCAGCCAGGGGGGGATCCCCTACGAGCAGTACTTC. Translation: CASSQGGIPYEQYF.

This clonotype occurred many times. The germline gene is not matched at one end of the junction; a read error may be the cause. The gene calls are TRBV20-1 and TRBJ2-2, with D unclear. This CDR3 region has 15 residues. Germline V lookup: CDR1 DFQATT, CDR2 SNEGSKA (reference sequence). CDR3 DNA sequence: TGCAGTGCAAGAGACGCTGCGCTGAACACCGGGGAGCTGTTTTTT. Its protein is CSARDAALNTGELFF.

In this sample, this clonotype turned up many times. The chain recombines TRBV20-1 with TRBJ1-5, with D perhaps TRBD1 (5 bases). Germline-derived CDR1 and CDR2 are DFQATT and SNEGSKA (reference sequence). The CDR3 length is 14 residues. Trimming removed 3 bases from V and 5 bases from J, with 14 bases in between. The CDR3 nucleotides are TGCAGTGCTAGGGACCGGGACGCTCATCAGCCCCAGCATTTT. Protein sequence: CSARDRDAHQPQHF.

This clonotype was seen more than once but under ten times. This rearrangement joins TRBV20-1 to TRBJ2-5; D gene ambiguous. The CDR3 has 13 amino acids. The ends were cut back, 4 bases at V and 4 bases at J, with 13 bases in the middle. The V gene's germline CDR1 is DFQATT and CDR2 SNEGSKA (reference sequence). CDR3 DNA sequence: TGCAGTGCTAAGCTTCCCGGCGGAGAGACCCAGTACTTC. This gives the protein CSAKLPGGETQYF.

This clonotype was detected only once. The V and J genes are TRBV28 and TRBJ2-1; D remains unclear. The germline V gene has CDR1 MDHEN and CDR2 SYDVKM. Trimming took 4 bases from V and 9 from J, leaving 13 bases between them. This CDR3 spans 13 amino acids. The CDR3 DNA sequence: TGTGCCAGCAGTTCTCCGACCCCCACTGAGCAGTTCTTC. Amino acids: CASSSPTPTEQFF.

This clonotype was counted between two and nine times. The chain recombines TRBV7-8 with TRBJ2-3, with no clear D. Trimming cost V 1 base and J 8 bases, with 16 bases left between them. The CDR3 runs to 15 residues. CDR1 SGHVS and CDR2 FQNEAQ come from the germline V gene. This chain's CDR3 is CASSLEWAHLGTQYF. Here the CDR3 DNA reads TGTGCCAGCAGCTTAGAGTGGGCACATCTTGGTACGCAGTATTTT.

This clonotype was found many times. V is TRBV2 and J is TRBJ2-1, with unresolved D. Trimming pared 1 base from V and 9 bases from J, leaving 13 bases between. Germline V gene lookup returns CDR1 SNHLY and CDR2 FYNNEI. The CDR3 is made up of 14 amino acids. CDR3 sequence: CASSEVGFESEQFF. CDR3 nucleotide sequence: TGTGCCAGCAGTGAAGTAGGGTTTGAGAGTGAGCAGTTCTTC.

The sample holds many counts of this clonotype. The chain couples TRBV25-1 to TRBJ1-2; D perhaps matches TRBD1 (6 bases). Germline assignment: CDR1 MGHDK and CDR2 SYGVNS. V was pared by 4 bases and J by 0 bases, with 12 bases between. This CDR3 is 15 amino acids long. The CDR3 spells CASSVAGGSNYGYTF. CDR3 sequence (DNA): TGTGCCAGCAGTGTGGCGGGGGGCTCTAACTATGGCTACACCTTC.

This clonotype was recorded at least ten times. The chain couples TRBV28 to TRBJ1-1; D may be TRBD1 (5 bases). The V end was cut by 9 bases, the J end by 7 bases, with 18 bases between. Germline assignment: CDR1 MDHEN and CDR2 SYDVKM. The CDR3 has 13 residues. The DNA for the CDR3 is TGTGCCAGTTCCGACAGTAAAATCCGTGAAGCTTTCTTT. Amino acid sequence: CASSDSKIREAFF.

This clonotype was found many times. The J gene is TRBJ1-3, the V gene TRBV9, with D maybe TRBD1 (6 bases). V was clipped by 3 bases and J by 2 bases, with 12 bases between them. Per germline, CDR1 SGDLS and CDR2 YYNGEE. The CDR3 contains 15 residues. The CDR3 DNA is TGTGCCAGCAGCGCAGGGGAGCAACCTGGAAACACCATATATTTT. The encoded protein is CASSAGEQPGNTIYF.

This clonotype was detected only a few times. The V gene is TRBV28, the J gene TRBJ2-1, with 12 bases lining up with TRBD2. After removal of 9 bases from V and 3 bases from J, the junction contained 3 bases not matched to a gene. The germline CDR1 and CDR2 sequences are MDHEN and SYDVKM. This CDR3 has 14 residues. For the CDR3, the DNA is TGTGCCAGTCAGACTAGCGGGAGCTACAATGAGCAGTTCTTC. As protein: CASQTSGSYNEQFF.

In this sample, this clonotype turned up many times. The DNA for the CDR3 is TGTGCCAGCTCACCGCCCGGGGGCAATCAGCCCCAGCATTTT. Protein: CASSPPGGNQPQHF. This sequence joins TRBV18 and TRBJ1-5, with no clear D. The CDR3 length is 14 residues. The V gene lost 3 bases and the J gene lost 2 bases, with 8 bases spanning the gap. The germline V gene encodes CDR1 KGHSH and CDR2 LQKENI.

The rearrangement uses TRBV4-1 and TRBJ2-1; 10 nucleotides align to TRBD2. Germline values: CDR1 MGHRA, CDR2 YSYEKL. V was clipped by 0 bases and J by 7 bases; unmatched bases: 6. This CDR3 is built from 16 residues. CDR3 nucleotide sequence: TGCGCCAGCAGCCAAGATGAACTAGCGGGATTAAATGAGCAGTTCTTC. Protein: CASSQDELAGLNEQFF.

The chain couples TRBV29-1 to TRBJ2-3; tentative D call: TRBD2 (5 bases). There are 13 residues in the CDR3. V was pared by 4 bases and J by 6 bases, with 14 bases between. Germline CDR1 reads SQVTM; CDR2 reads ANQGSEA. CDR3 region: CSVVEGTADTQYF. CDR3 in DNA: TGCAGCGTTGTAGAGGGAACGGCGGATACGCAGTATTTT.